These T cell receptor beta chains were read from a single sample in a study of early T cells in non-severe SARS-CoV-2 infection. TCRdb recomputed calls from the 5' RACE reads with MiXCR, one row per CDR3 protein. Among 60,000 to 65,000 distinct CDR3 sequences listed, around an eighth were seen once. The specimen was whole blood. Every receptor here comes from an adult who was a healthcare worker with PCR-confirmed SARS-CoV-2 infection or an uninfected control (not recorded which). The CDR3 runs from the conserved cysteine through the conserved F or W. The order of the fields is CDR3 length, clone size, V gene, D gene, J gene, CDR3 protein, CDR3 DNA. The D gene is left open where the match is weak. A clone size is listed for some rows: how often the clone was seen (once, few, many), or a class if it is expanded.

length: 12; size: few; V: TRBV29-1; D: -; J: TRBJ2-2; CDR3: CSVAALTGELFF; DNA: TGCAGCGTTGCGGCCCTCACCGGGGAGCTGTTTTTT
length: 16; size: -; V: TRBV29-1; D: -; J: TRBJ2-3; CDR3: CSVDGVLGSYTNTQYF; DNA: TGCAGCGTTGATGGGGTGTTGGGCAGCTACACAAATACGCAGTATTTT
length: 15; size: -; V: TRBV3-1; D: TRBD1; J: TRBJ1-4; CDR3: CASSQGDRESGKLSF; DNA: TGTGCCAGCAGCCAAGGGGACAGGGAAAGTGGAAAACTGTCTTTT
length: 14; size: few; V: TRBV10-3; D: -; J: TRBJ2-5; CDR3: CAIRTTSDQETQYF; DNA: TGTGCCATCAGAACGACTAGTGACCAAGAGACCCAGTACTTC
length: 12; size: many; V: TRBV7-2; D: -; J: TRBJ2-1; CDR3: CASSSYNNEQFF; DNA: TGTGCCAGCAGCTCGTACAACAATGAGCAGTTCTTC
length: 16; size: few; V: TRBV6-5; D: -; J: TRBJ2-5; CDR3: CASRPHSGGEKETQYF; DNA: TGTGCCAGCAGACCTCATTCGGGGGGCGAAAAAGAGACCCAGTACTTC
length: 16; size: many; V: TRBV6-1; D: TRBD1; J: TRBJ2-5; CDR3: CASSGRQGVLGETQYF; DNA: TGTGCCAGCAGTGGACGACAGGGGGTACTAGGGGAGACCCAGTACTTC
length: 18; size: many; V: TRBV12-3/TRBV12-4; D: -; J: TRBJ1-2; CDR3: CASSPRFTRDPSNYGYTF; DNA: TGTGCCAGCAGTCCTAGATTCACCCGGGACCCCTCTAACTATGGCTACACCTTC
length: 15; size: many; V: TRBV2; D: -; J: TRBJ1-4; CDR3: CASSEERDGGEKLFF; DNA: TGTGCCAGCAGTGAAGAGCGGGACGGAGGTGAAAAACTGTTTTTT
length: 15; size: many; V: TRBV5-4; D: TRBD2; J: TRBJ2-3; CDR3: CASSPQASGPDTQYF; DNA: TGTGCCAGCAGCCCCCAGGCTAGCGGGCCAGATACGCAGTATTTT
length: 15; size: -; V: TRBV29-1; D: -; J: TRBJ1-1; CDR3: CSVDVSTLGGTEAFF; DNA: TGCAGCGTTGATGTTTCGACCCTGGGAGGGACTGAAGCTTTCTTT
length: 15; size: few; V: TRBV12-3/TRBV12-4; D: TRBD1; J: TRBJ2-5; CDR3: CASSLTGVSQETQYF; DNA: TGTGCCAGCAGCTTGACAGGGGTTTCCCAAGAGACCCAGTACTTC
length: 15; size: few; V: TRBV5-1; D: -; J: TRBJ1-1; CDR3: CASSLGWGGNTEAFF; DNA: TGCGCCAGCAGCTTAGGCTGGGGAGGGAACACTGAAGCTTTCTTT
length: 14; size: many; V: TRBV24-1; D: TRBD2; J: TRBJ2-3; CDR3: CATTSSGGPGTQYF; DNA: TGTGCCACCACTAGCTCGGGAGGGCCGGGAACGCAGTATTTT
length: 14; size: few; V: TRBV28; D: -; J: TRBJ2-5; CDR3: CASTHSELEETQYF; DNA: TGTGCCAGCACCCACTCGGAGTTGGAAGAGACCCAGTACTTC
length: 14; size: many; V: TRBV5-1; D: -; J: TRBJ2-3; CDR3: CASSLVTRTDTQYF; DNA: TGCGCCAGCAGCTTGGTCACCCGCACAGATACGCAGTATTTT
length: 15; size: many; V: TRBV7-9; D: -; J: TRBJ2-7; CDR3: CASSHNTEKSYEQYF; DNA: TGTGCCAGCAGCCACAATACCGAGAAATCCTACGAGCAGTACTTC
length: 13; size: -; V: TRBV6-2/TRBV6-3; D: -; J: TRBJ2-7; CDR3: CASSFTGSYEQYF; DNA: TGTGCCAGCAGCTTCACAGGGAGCTACGAGCAGTACTTC
length: 13; size: medium-sized; V: TRBV5-1; D: -; J: TRBJ2-7; CDR3: CASSLTAAYEQYF; DNA: TGCGCCAGCAGCTTAACAGCAGCCTACGAGCAGTACTTC
length: 16; size: many; V: TRBV19; D: TRBD1; J: TRBJ1-1; CDR3: CASSRRGTGRGTEAFF; DNA: TGTGCCAGTAGTAGACGGGGGACAGGGAGAGGCACTGAAGCTTTCTTT
length: 11; size: many; V: TRBV5-8; D: -; J: TRBJ1-1; CDR3: CASSLEVEAFF; DNA: TGTGCCAGCAGCTTAGAGGTTGAAGCTTTCTTT
length: 15; size: few; V: TRBV14; D: TRBD1; J: TRBJ1-5; CDR3: CASSQGQGNNQPQHF; DNA: TGTGCCAGCAGCCAGGGACAGGGAAACAATCAGCCCCAGCATTTT